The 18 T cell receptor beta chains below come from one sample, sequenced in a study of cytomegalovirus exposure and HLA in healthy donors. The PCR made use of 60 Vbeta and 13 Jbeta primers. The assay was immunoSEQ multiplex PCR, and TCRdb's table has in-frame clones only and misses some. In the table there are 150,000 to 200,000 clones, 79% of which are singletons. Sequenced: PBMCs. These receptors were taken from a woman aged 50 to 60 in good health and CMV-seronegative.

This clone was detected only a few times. The CDR3 reads CASRMRGQGNQPQHF. CDR3 nucleotide sequence: TGTGCCAGTAGAATGAGAGGGCAGGGCAATCAGCCCCAGCATTTT. This rearrangement joins TRBV19 to TRBJ1-5; D unclear. The CDR3 contains 15 residues. V lost 6 bases, J lost 2 bases, and 14 bases lay in between. Germline values: CDR1 LNHDA, CDR2 SQIVND (reference sequence).

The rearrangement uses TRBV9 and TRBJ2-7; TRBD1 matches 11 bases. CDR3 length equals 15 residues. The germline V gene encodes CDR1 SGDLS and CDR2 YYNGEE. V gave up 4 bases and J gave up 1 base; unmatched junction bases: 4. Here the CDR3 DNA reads TGTGCCAGCAGCAGGGACAGGGGGGGATCCTACGAGCAGTACTTC. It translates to CASSRDRGGSYEQYF.

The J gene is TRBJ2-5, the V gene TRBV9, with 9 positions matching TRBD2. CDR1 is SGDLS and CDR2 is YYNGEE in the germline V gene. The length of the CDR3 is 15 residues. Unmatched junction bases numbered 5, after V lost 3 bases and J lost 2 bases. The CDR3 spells CASSDSGRPQETQYF. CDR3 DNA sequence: TGTGCCAGCAGCGATAGCGGGAGACCACAAGAGACCCAGTACTTC.

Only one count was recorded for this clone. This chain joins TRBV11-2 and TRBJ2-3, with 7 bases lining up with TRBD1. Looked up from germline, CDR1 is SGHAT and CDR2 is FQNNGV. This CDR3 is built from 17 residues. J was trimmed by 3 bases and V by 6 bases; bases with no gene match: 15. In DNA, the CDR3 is TGTGCCAGCAGTTTTTCCCACAGGGGTGACCGGACAGATACGCAGTATTTT. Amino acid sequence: CASSFSHRGDRTDTQYF. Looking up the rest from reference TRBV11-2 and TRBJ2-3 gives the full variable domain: EAGVAQSPRYKIIEKRQSVAFWCNPISGHATLYWYQQILGQGPKLLIQFQNNGVVDDSQLPKDRFSAERLKGVDSTLKIQPAKLEDSAVYLCASSFSHRGDRTDTQYFGPGTRLTVL.

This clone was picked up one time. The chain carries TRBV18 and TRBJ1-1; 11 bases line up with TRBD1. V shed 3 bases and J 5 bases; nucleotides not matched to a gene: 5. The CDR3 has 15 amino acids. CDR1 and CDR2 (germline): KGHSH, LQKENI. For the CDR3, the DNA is TGTGCCAGCTCACCTGGACAGGGGGCTTGGACTGAAGCTTTCTTT. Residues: CASSPGQGAWTEAFF.

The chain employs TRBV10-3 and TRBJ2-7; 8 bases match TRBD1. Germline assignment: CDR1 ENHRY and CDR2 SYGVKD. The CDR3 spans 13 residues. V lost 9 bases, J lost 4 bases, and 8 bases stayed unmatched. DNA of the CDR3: TGTGCCATATCCGGGACAGGTCAATACGAGCAGTACTTC. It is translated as CAISGTGQYEQYF.

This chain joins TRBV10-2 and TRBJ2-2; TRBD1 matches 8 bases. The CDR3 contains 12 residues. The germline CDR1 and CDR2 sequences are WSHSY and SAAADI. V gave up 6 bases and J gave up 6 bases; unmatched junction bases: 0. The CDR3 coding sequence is TGCGCCAGCAGGGGACAGGCCGGGGAGCTGTTTTTT. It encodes CASRGQAGELFF.

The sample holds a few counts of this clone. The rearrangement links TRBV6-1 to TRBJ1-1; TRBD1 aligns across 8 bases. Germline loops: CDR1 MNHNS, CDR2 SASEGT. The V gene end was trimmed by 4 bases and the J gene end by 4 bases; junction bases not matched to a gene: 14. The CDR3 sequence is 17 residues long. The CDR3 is CASSVALRTGRTTEAFF. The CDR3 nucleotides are TGTGCCAGCAGTGTTGCTCTCAGGACAGGGAGGACCACTGAAGCTTTCTTT.

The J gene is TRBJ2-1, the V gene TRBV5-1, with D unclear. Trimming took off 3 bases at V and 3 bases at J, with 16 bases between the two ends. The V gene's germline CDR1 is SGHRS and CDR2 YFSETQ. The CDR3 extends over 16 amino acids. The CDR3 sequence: CASSSPVERVYNEQFF. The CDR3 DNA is TGCGCCAGCAGCTCGCCGGTGGAGCGCGTCTACAATGAGCAGTTCTTC.

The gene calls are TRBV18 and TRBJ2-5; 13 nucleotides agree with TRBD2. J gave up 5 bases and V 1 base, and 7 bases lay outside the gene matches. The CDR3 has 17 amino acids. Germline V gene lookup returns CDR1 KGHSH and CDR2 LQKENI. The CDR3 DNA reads TGTGCCAGCTCACCACTCGGGACTAGCGGGAAGCCCGAGACCCAGTACTTC. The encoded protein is CASSPLGTSGKPETQYF.

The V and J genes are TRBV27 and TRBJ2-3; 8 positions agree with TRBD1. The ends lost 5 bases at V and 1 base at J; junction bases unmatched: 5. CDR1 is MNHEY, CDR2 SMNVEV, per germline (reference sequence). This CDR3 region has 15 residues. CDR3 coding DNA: TGTGCCAGCAGTCCCGGACAGGGAGGCACAGATACGCAGTATTTT. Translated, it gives CASSPGQGGTDTQYF.

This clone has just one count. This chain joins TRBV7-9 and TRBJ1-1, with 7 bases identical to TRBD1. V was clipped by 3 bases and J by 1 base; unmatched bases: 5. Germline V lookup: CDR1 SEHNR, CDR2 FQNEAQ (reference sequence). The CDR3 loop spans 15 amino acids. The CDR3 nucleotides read TGTGCCAGCAGCTTGGCAGGGGGGAGGAACACTGAAGCTTTCTTT. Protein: CASSLAGGRNTEAFF.

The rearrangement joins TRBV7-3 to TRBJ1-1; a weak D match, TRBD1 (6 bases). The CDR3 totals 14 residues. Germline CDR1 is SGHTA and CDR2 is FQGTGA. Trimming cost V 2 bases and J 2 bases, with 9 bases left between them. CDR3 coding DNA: TGTGCCAGCAGCTTAGCAGGGGTCAACACTGAAGCTTTCTTT. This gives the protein CASSLAGVNTEAFF.

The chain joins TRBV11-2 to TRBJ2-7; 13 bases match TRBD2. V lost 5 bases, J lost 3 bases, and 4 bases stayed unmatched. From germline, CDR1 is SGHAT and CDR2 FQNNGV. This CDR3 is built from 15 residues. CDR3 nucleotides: TGTGCCAGCAGCCCAGGGACTAGCGGGATCTACGAGCAGTACTTC. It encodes CASSPGTSGIYEQYF.

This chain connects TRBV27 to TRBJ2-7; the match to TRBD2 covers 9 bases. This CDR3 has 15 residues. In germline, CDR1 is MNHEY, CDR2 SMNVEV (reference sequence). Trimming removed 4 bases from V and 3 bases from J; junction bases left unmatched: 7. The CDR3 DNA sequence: TGTGCCAGCAGTTCTACGGGACTAGCAGTCTACGAGCAGTACTTC. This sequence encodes CASSSTGLAVYEQYF.

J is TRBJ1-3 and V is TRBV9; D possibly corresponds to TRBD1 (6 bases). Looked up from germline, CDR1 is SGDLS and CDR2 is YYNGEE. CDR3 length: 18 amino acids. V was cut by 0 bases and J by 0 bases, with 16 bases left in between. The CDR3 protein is CASSVAGDRIHSGNTIYF. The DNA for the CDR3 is TGTGCCAGCAGCGTAGCCGGAGACAGGATCCACTCTGGAAACACCATATATTTT.

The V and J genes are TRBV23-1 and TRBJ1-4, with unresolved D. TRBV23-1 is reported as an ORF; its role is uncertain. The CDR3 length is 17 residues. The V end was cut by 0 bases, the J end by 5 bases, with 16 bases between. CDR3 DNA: TGCGCCAGCAGTCAATCGTCGGGGAGGGCCCGGAATGAAAAACTGTTTTTT. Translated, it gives CASSQSSGRARNEKLFF.

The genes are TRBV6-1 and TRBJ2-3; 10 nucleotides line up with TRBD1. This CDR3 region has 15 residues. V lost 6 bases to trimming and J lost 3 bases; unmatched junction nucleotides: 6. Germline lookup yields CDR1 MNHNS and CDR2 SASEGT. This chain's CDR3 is CASSTGTGATDTQYF. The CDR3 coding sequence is TGTGCCAGCAGCACCGGGACAGGGGCAACAGATACGCAGTATTTT.